This record covers a single TCR beta chain. Its antigen target is currently unknown. One base away there is no much larger clone; base qualities are not given. This entry belongs to a study of blood T cell repertoires in COVID-19 (dated by TCRdb to the early 2020s). With respect to the entire study: Samples from collaborators originated in the United States, Italy and Spain and spanned both the acute and convalescent phases of COVID-19. The prospective study material was composed of cDNA or gDNA derived from T cells, B-cell-depleted T cells, or PBMCs. Subjects who had been exposed to COVID-19, were actively infected with it, or had recovered from it provided the deeply sampled blood TCRbeta repertoires that made up the dataset. The repertoires were released in a freely available public database intended as a resource for research on the immune response to SARS-CoV-2. The samples were drawn from two sources: the first 160 participants of the ongoing ImmuneRACE study, and 1,254 subjects contributed by 6 global collaborators. A de-identified subject ID, COVID-19 status, age in years and sex were almost always included in the sample metadata. Where available, HLA class I and class II types were obtained from metadata supplied by the sample provider rather than from assay-based typing.

TCRbeta CDR3 regions were amplified from genomic DNA using the immunoSEQ Assay, a bias-controlled multiplex PCR. For the original study's pipeline: Nucleated cell counts per sample were estimated from amplification of reference gene primers within the assay. To quantify the absolute abundance of each unique TCRbeta CDR3 rearrangement, sequence reads were collapsed and filtered. Productive Simpson clonality was computed per sample as the square root of Simpson's diversity index over productive rearrangements. The source is immuneACCESS, and TCRdb retained only in-frame sequences with V and J called. Part of the clones is not carried over; for the studies checked, unresolved V genes explain less than half of this, and the remainder is unexplained. That table is the source of V, J and clone size, and D and trimming were worked out from the DNA. In this sample the table shows approximately 88,000 clones, about 83% of which occur a single time. In total, the top ten clones hold almost 50% of the sample.

The collaborating institutions used their own protocols to collect whole blood in K2EDTA tubes. For TCRbeta analysis, collaborator samples were shipped as frozen whole blood, as isolated PBMCs, or as DNA extracted from either sample type. Overall study outcomes, separate from this receptor: The quantity of clinical and demographic metadata differed by source and by participant and was supplied without curation.

The germline V gene (reference sequence) gives CDR1 as MNHEY and CDR2 as SMNVEV. Inclusive of the bounding cysteine and phenylalanine, the CDR3 is 17 residues long. Just CDR3 DNA is preserved here, 51 bases in frame from base 1. Trimming takes 5 bases off V and 4 bases off J; junction bases not matched to a gene: 10. The sequence was obtained from a human donor in a cohort sampled during active COVID-19. The rearrangement combines TRBV27 with TRBJ2-6; 8 bases in the junction line up with TRBD1. Input material: peripheral blood. CDR3 protein: CASSPDRAKSGANVLTF. The DNA sequence is TGTGCCAGCAGTCCGGACAGGGCGAAGTCCGGGGCCAACGTCCTGACTTTC. The variable domain in full, with residues beyond the CDR3 obtained from the reference TRBV27 and TRBJ2-6 genes, is EAQVTQNPRYLITVTGKKLTVTCSQNMNHEYMSWYRQDPGLGLRQIYYSMNVEVTDKGDVPEGYKVSRKEKRNFPLILESPSPNQTSLYFCASSPDRAKSGANVLTFGAGSRLTVL.